Given below is one T cell receptor (beta chain) in context. Per the original methods: Reference gene primers were amplified, and this amplification served to estimate nucleated cell counts. Sequenced by immunoSEQ multiplex PCR; TCRdb stores in-frame clones only, minus some. That table gives V, J and clone size, and the DNA gave D and trimming. The table lists approximately 110,000 clones, over 70% of them singletons, with roughly 0.89% in the top ten. This record comes from a study of blood T cell repertoires in COVID-19. Study details: The United States, Italy and Spain provided the acute and convalescent COVID-19 samples. The analysed material was cDNA or gDNA that came from T cells, B-cell-depleted T cells, or PBMCs.

Losses at the gene ends were 5 bases for V and 5 bases for J; bases not matched to a gene: 5. The CDR3 spans 15 residues. From germline, CDR1 is SGHVS and CDR2 FQNEAQ. Sequenced sample: peripheral blood. V usage is TRBV7-8 and J usage is TRBJ1-4, with TRBD1 matching over 10 bases. The origin of this receptor is a woman in her sixties or seventies with acute or convalescent COVID-19. CDR3 in DNA: TGTGCCAGCAGCAAGAGGACAGGGGGGAATGAAAAACTGTTTTTT. Its translation is CASSKRTGGNEKLFF.